What follows are 18 T cell receptor beta chains derived from one specimen sequenced in a study of control samples from healthy donors and cancer patients. This table comes from immunoSEQ multiplex PCR, and its TCRdb copy is limited to in-frame clones, with some not included. Counted here are around 70,000 clones, about 95% occurring once; the ten biggest clones make up 2.8%. The sample taken for sequencing was blood. Every receptor here comes from a woman aged 25 to 39 in good health.

This chain joins TRBV24-1 and TRBJ1-1; the D is unclear. Germline lookup yields CDR1 KGHDR and CDR2 SFDVKD. The CDR3 contains 13 residues. The V gene lost 5 bases and the J gene lost 1 base, with 7 bases spanning the gap. CDR3 DNA sequence: TGTGCCACCAGTGTAGGTAAGAACACTGAAGCTTTCTTT. It yields the protein CATSVGKNTEAFF.

V gene TRBV2 combines with J gene TRBJ1-5; maybe TRBD1 (5 bases). The V end was cut by 5 bases, the J end by 11 bases, with 16 bases between. The length of the CDR3 is 13 residues. Per germline, CDR1 SNHLY and CDR2 FYNNEI. The chain's CDR3 is CASSRKFAGTQHF. The CDR3 DNA reads as TGTGCCAGCAGTCGCAAGTTTGCAGGGACCCAGCATTTT.

This chain links TRBV7-8 with TRBJ2-5, with 11 bases aligning to TRBD2. Trimming at V came to 5 bases and at J to 4 bases, leaving 12 bases not matched to a gene. CDR3 length: 17 residues. In germline, CDR1 is SGHVS, CDR2 FQNEAQ. This CDR3 reads CASSRAVSGGARETQYF. CDR3 bases: TGTGCCAGCAGCCGGGCGGTTAGCGGGGGGGCCCGAGAGACCCAGTACTTC.

As concerns this clone: Relative to the germline gene, one junction end is altered; a read error may explain this. The V call is TRBV7-7, the J call TRBJ1-5, with D uncertain. The CDR3 covers 13 residues. Germline CDR1 is SSHAT and CDR2 is FNYEAQ (reference sequence). The chain's CDR3 is CASSLGENQPQHF. The CDR3 DNA reads as TGTGCTAGCAGCTTGGGAGAGAATCAGCCCCAGCATTTT.

The rearrangement links TRBV11-2 to TRBJ2-2; TRBD1 is a possible D gene (6 bases). V was shortened by 5 bases and J by 1 base, with 11 bases between the two germline ends. The CDR3 spans 15 residues. CDR1 and CDR2 from the germline V gene are SGHAT and FQNNGV. The CDR3 protein is CASSPQGLNTGELFF. CDR3 nucleotides: TGTGCCAGCAGCCCACAGGGTTTGAACACCGGGGAGCTGTTTTTT.

The V gene is TRBV19, the J gene TRBJ1-2; no reliable D call. The CDR3 runs 15 residues. CDR1 is LNHDA and CDR2 is SQIVND in the germline V gene (reference sequence). Trimming left V 1 base short and J 2 bases short, with 11 bases between. The CDR3 loop is CASSIGAGLNYGYTF. CDR3 coding DNA: TGTGCCAGTAGTATAGGGGCAGGATTGAACTATGGCTACACCTTC.

The chain couples TRBV19 to TRBJ1-5; the D is unclear. CDR1 and CDR2 (germline): LNHDA, SQIVND (reference sequence). Trimming shortened V by 7 bases and J by 1 base, and 11 bases separated the two germline ends. This CDR3 is 14 amino acids long. CDR3 nucleotides: TGTGCCAGTAAGGCCGGGCTAAGCAATCAGCCCCAGCATTTT. As protein: CASKAGLSNQPQHF.

The chain links TRBV5-1 to TRBJ1-4, with 10 bases that match TRBD1. With V trimmed by 0 bases and J by 2 bases, 1 base remained unmatched. This CDR3 is 16 amino acids long. Per germline, CDR1 SGHRS and CDR2 YFSETQ. The CDR3, as DNA: TGCGCCAGCAGCTTGGGACAGGGGGCGACTAATGAAAAACTGTTTTTT. Translating gives CASSLGQGATNEKLFF.

The chain couples TRBV6-4 to TRBJ2-3; 9 nucleotides match TRBD2. The CDR3 is 14 residues long. Per the germline V gene, CDR1 is MRHNA and CDR2 is SNTAGT. The J segment lost 4 bases and the V segment lost 6 bases, leaving 5 bases of the junction unmatched. In DNA, the CDR3 is TGTGCCAGCAGCGGCGGGGGGGCCGCAGATACGCAGTATTTT. Translation gives CASSGGGAADTQYF.

The V call is TRBV7-2, the J call TRBJ1-1; D uncertain. Per the germline V gene, CDR1 is SGHTA and CDR2 is FQGNSA. The CDR3 has 13 amino acids. Trimming pared 1 base from V and 8 bases from J, leaving 11 bases between. CDR3 bases: TGTGCCAGCAGCTTAGATAATGAACTAGAAGCTTTCTTT. Encoded protein: CASSLDNELEAFF.

The chain combines TRBV5-1 with TRBJ1-2; D possibly corresponds to TRBD1 (6 bases). The germline gives CDR1 SGHRS, CDR2 YFSETQ. The CDR3 loop spans 16 amino acids. V was clipped by 4 bases and J by 8 bases, with 24 bases between them. The CDR3 DNA is TGCGCCAGCAGCCTCGGTGTTTTAGGGGGTATCTGGGGCTACACCTTC. Translated, it gives CASSLGVLGGIWGYTF.

V and J are TRBV6-5 and TRBJ1-1; D might be TRBD1 (6 bases). The length of the CDR3 is 15 residues. Trimming left V 6 bases short and J 0 bases short, with 14 bases between. Germline CDR1 and CDR2: MNHEY and SVGAGI. The CDR3 region has the DNA TGTGCCAGCAGATCTGGGGGGCTTATGAACACTGAAGCTTTCTTT. Protein product: CASRSGGLMNTEAFF.

The chain carries TRBV3-1 (or the pseudogene TRBV3-2) and TRBJ1-6; D is possibly TRBD1 (5 bases). The CDR3 has 15 residues. V was pared by 5 bases and J by 9 bases, with 17 bases between. The germline CDR1 and CDR2 sequences are LGHDT and YNNKEL (reference sequence). This CDR3 is CASSSSGGSGSPLHF. The DNA for the CDR3 is TGTGCCAGCAGCTCCTCCGGGGGTTCGGGTTCACCCCTCCACTTT.

This sequence joins TRBV19 and TRBJ2-1; maybe TRBD1 (5 bases). From germline, CDR1 is LNHDA and CDR2 SQIVND (reference sequence). Trimming stripped 0 bases from V and 6 bases from J, with 15 bases between. This CDR3 region has 16 residues. The CDR3 protein is CASSIDDYGRGNEQFF. CDR3 in DNA: TGTGCCAGTAGTATAGATGATTACGGTAGGGGCAATGAGCAGTTCTTC.

The chain couples TRBV30 to TRBJ1-2, with unresolved D. Trimming removed 8 bases at V and 6 bases at J, with 7 bases between. The CDR3 length is 9 residues. From germline, CDR1 is GTSNPN and CDR2 SVGIG (reference sequence). CDR3 protein: CAEGNGYTF. Written as DNA, the CDR3 is TGTGCCGAAGGGAATGGCTACACCTTC. The full variable domain, with the rest looked up from reference TRBV30 and TRBJ1-2, is SQTIHQWPATLVQPVGSPLSLECTVEGTSNPNLYWYRQAAGRGLQLLFYSVGIGQISSEVPQNLSASRPQDRQFILSSKKLLLSDSGFYLCAEGNGYTFGSGTRLTVV.

On this clone itself: One end of the junction is discordant with germline, which a read error may explain. The V call is TRBV30, the J call TRBJ1-1; D may be TRBD1 (6 bases). The V gene's germline CDR1 is GTSNPN and CDR2 SVGIG (reference sequence). CDR3 length equals 14 residues. CDR3 residues: CAWRAGTWNAEAFF. The CDR3 nucleotides read TGTGCCTGGAGGGCAGGGACATGGAACGCTGAAGCTTTCTTT. The full variable domain, in which reference TRBV30 and TRBJ1-1 provide the parts outside the CDR3, is SQTIHQWPATLVQPVGSPLSLECTVEGTSNPNLYWYRQAAGRGLQLLFYSVGIGQISSEVPQNLSASRPQDRQFILSSKKLLLSDSGFYLCAWRAGTWNAEAFFGQGTRLTVV.

The V call is TRBV5-1, the J call TRBJ1-1; weak D call: TRBD1 (6 bases). Trimming pared 5 bases from V and 7 bases from J, leaving 12 bases between. Germline V gene lookup returns CDR1 SGHRS and CDR2 YFSETQ. CDR3 length equals 12 residues. CDR3 in DNA: TGCGCCAGCAGATTGCAGGGGAGTGAAGCTTTCTTT. This encodes CASRLQGSEAFF.

The chain links TRBV24-1 to TRBJ1-1, with D perhaps matching TRBD1 (5 bases). The CDR3 is made up of 12 amino acids. The germline CDR1 and CDR2 sequences are KGHDR and SFDVKD. V was cut by 7 bases and J by 1 base, with 6 bases left in between. CDR3 residues: CATRDTNTEAFF. The CDR3 nucleotides are TGTGCCACCAGGGACACGAACACTGAAGCTTTCTTT.